This T cell receptor beta chain is from a study of human T cells and chemical hapten exposure. The sample's time point: patch test 1, 2 weeks after DPC sensitization. Noted treatment: therapeutic diphenylcyclopropenone sensitization with weekly scalp DPC. One entry per CDR3 protein results from TCRdb running MiXCR on the RACE reads. The sample lists more than 70,000 distinct CDR3 sequences; 12% were seen once. Looked up from germline, CDR1 is LGHNA and CDR2 is YNFKEQ. There are 16 residues in the CDR3. V gave up 3 bases and J gave up 1 base; unmatched junction bases: 6. The clonotype comes from a woman in her fifties or sixties with alopecia areata. Some clones in this sample may be carry-over from other donors' samples. J is TRBJ2-3 and V is TRBV4-2; 8 bases agree with TRBD2. The sequencing used whole blood, collected in connection with sensitization to the hapten diphenylcyclopropenone (DPC). CDR3 sequence (DNA): TGTGCCAGCAGCCAGGGAGGACTAGCTGGCACAGATACGCAGTATTTT. Its translation: CASSQGGLAGTDTQYF.